In its sample, the clone carrying this TCR beta chain was seen a few times. Antigen unknown. Each CDR3 protein is one row after TCRdb ran MiXCR on the reads. The sample shows around 4,200 distinct CDR3 sequences, about 21% of them seen only once. Per germline, CDR1 SNHLY and CDR2 FYNNEI. The CDR3 totals 13 residues. Trimming removed 8 bases at V and 0 bases at J, with 11 bases between. This entry is derived from a study of liver allograft versus peripheral blood T cells. Across the whole study: Graft-liver T cell receptor repertoires were compared against recipient peripheral blood repertoires. Study results and caveats: Liver allograft repertoires of T cell receptors reportedly diverged from peripheral blood repertoires.

The chain is built from TRBV2 and TRBJ2-7; TRBD1 or TRBD2 may be the D gene (5 bases each). The TCR comes from a human patient who had a liver transplant. Some T cells may be supplied by the graft donor. The CDR3 spells CASAGTVSYEQYF. As DNA, the CDR3 is TGTGCCAGCGCCGGGACGGTCTCCTACGAGCAGTACTTC.